Below, 11 T cell receptor beta chains from the same sample are listed, as sequenced in a study of tumor-infiltrating lymphocytes in oesophageal squamous cell carcinoma. Each CDR3 protein gets one entry after TCRdb re-called the PCR reads with MiXCR. The sample holds more than 15,000 distinct CDR3 sequences, just under 40% seen once. Sequenced: esophageal tumor tissue. These receptors were collected from a male donor with esophageal squamous cell carcinoma.

This clonotype has a count of ten or more. The CDR3 region has the DNA TGTGCCAGCGCCGGGACAGGGTTGGGCCAGGCAGATACGCAGTATTTT. As protein: CASAGTGLGQADTQYF. The genes are TRBV28 and TRBJ2-3; 9 bases fit TRBD1. J gave up 4 bases and V 8 bases, and 13 bases lay outside the gene matches. The CDR3 sequence is 16 residues long. CDR1 and CDR2 from the germline V gene are MDHEN and SYDVKM. The full variable domain, completed using reference TRBV28 and TRBJ2-3, is DVKVTQSSRYLVKRTGEKVFLECVQDMDHENMFWYRQDPGLGLRLIYFSYDVKMKEKGDIPEGYSVSREKKERFSLILESASTNQTSMYLCASAGTGLGQADTQYFGPGTRLTVL.

This clonotype has more than one count but fewer than ten. The chain recombines TRBV12-3 or TRBV12-4 with TRBJ1-2; 10 bases map to TRBD1. The length of the CDR3 is 14 residues. Unmatched junction bases numbered 9, after V lost 6 bases and J lost 8 bases. This chain's CDR3 is CASSPRDRGGGYTF. CDR3 nucleotides: TGTGCCAGCAGCCCGAGGGACAGGGGAGGAGGCTACACCTTC.

The rearrangement joins TRBV7-3 to TRBJ2-3; TRBD1 aligns across 7 bases. This CDR3 is 16 amino acids long. J gave up 2 bases and V 0 bases, and 5 bases lay outside the gene matches. Germline CDR1 SGHTA, CDR2 FQGTGA. CDR3 residues: CASSLTPGQTTDTQYF. CDR3 coding DNA: TGTGCCAGCAGCTTAACACCGGGACAGACCACAGATACGCAGTATTTT.

Ten or more counts support this clonotype. The chain uses TRBV6-1 and TRBJ2-1; D gene uncertain. From germline, CDR1 is MNHNS and CDR2 SASEGT. The CDR3 runs 15 residues. Trimming removed 5 bases at V and 0 bases at J, with 11 bases between. The CDR3 reads CASSQDQSSYNEQFF. The CDR3 DNA is TGTGCCAGCAGTCAGGATCAGAGCTCCTACAATGAGCAGTTCTTC.

A word on this clonotype: The conserved phenylalanine or tryptophan normally closing the CDR3 is absent here, so this likely arose from a read error. No DNA is shown, since the ends of the CDR3 on it are uncertain; the CDR3 is the one TCRdb lists. The V call is TRBV6-6, the J call TRBJ2-3; the table names TRBD2, a call not compared with the DNA. The length of the CDR3 is 18 amino acids, counting both ends. In germline, CDR1 is MNHNY, CDR2 SVGAGI (reference sequence). The CDR3 here is CASSDASGGRPYEQYFGS.

The genes are TRBV7-2 and TRBJ2-3; D is possibly TRBD2 (5 bases). This CDR3 contains 15 residues. Germline V gives CDR1 SGHTA, CDR2 FQGNSA. V was cut by 2 bases and J by 0 bases, with 9 bases left in between. The CDR3 loop is CASSLSGSSTDTQYF. The CDR3, as DNA: TGTGCCAGCAGCTTAAGTGGGAGTAGCACAGATACGCAGTATTTT.

Only a few counts were recorded for this clonotype. The genes are TRBV2 and TRBJ2-3; a possible D gene is TRBD1 (6 bases). Looked up from germline, CDR1 is SNHLY and CDR2 is FYNNEI. The CDR3 contains 14 residues. V lost 7 bases and J 3 bases, leaving 14 bases between the germline ends. CDR3 sequence (DNA): TGTGCCAGCAAGACCAGGGGACGGACAGATACGCAGTATTTT. It specifies CASKTRGRTDTQYF.

In this sample, this clonotype turned up a few times. The chain combines TRBV7-2 with TRBJ2-5; TRBD2 matches 11 bases. Looked up from germline, CDR1 is SGHTA and CDR2 is FQGNSA. J gave up 4 bases and V 6 bases, and 4 bases lay outside the gene matches. The CDR3 length is 14 residues. The CDR3 nucleotides read TGTGCCAGCAGAATAGCGGGGGGGGGAGAGACCCAGTACTTC. Translation: CASRIAGGGETQYF.

By share, this clonotype counts as medium-sized. The V call is TRBV7-9, the J call TRBJ1-1; weak D call: TRBD1 (6 bases). In germline, CDR1 is SEHNR, CDR2 FQNEAQ (reference sequence). Trimming shortened V by 3 bases and J by 3 bases, and 8 bases separated the two germline ends. The CDR3 runs 13 residues. The CDR3 DNA sequence: TGTGCCAGCAGCTTTGGGGGGCACACTGAAGCTTTCTTT. Translation gives CASSFGGHTEAFF.

This sequence joins TRBV28 and TRBJ2-3, with 7 nucleotides matching TRBD1. The CDR3 spans 14 residues. The germline gives CDR1 MDHEN, CDR2 SYDVKM. Trimming at V came to 8 bases and at J to 4 bases, leaving 9 bases not matched to a gene. CDR3 region: CASLGTVIADTQYF. The CDR3 DNA reads TGTGCCAGCCTCGGGACAGTTATAGCAGATACGCAGTATTTT.

In its sample, this clonotype is medium-sized. V is TRBV7-8 and J is TRBJ1-5; TRBD1 is a possible D gene (5 bases). V shed 4 bases and J shed 5 bases, with 9 bases lying between them. Looked up from germline, CDR1 is SGHVS and CDR2 is FQNEAQ. CDR3 length: 13 amino acids. The CDR3 loop reads CASSSMGDQPQHF. The CDR3 nucleotides are TGTGCCAGCAGCTCCATGGGGGATCAGCCCCAGCATTTT.